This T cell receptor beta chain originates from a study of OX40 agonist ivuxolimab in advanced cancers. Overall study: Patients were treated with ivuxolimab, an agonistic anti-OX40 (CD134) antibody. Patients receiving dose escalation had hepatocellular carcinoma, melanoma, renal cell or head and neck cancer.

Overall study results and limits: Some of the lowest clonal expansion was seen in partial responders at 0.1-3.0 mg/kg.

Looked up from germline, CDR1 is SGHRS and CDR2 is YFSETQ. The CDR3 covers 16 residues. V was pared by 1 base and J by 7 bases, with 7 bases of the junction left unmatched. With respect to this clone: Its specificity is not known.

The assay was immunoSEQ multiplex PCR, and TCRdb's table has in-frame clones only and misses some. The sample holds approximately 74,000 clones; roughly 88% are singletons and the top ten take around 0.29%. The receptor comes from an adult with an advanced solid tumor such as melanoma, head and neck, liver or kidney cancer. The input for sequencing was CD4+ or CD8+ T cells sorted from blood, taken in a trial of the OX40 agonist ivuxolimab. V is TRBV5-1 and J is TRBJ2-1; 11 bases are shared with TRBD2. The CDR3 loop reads CASSLMESSGRNEQFF. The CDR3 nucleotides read TGCGCCAGCAGCTTGATGGAGTCTAGCGGGAGGAATGAGCAGTTCTTC.